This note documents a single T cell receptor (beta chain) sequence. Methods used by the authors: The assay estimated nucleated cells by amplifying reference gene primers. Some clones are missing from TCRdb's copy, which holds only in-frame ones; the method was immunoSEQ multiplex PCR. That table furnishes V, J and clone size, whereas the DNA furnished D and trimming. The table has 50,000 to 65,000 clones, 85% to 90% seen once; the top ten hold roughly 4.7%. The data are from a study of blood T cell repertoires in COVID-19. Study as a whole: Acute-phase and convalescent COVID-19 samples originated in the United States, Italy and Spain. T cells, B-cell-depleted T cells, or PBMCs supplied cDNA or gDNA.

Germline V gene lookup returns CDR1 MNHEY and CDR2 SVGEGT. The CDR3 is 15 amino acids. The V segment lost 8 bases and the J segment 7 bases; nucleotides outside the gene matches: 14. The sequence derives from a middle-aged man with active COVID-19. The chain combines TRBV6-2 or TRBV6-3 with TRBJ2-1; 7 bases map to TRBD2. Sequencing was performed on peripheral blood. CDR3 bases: TGTGCCAGCCGCCCCCCGTGGGGAGGGCTAAATGAGCAGTTCTTC. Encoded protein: CASRPPWGGLNEQFF.